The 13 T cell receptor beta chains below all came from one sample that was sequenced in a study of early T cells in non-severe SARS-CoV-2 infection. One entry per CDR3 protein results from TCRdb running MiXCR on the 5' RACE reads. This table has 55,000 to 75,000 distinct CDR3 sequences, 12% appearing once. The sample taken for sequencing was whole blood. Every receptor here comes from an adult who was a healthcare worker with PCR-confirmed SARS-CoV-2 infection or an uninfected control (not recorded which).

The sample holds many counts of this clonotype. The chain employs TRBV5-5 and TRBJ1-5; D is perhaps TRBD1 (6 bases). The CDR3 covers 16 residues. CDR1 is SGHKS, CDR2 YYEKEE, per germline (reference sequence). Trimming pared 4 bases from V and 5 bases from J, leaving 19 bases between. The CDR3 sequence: CASSLRGQGRHQPQHF. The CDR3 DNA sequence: TGTGCCAGCAGCCTTAGGGGCCAGGGGAGGCATCAGCCCCAGCATTTT.

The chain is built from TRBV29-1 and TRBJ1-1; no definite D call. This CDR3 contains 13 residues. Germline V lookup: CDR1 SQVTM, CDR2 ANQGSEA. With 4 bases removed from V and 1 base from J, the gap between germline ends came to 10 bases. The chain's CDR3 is CSVGTRRNTEAFF. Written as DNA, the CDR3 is TGCAGCGTTGGGACCAGGAGGAACACTGAAGCTTTCTTT.

The CDR3 DNA reads as TGTGCCAGCAGCTCCCCGGGCAGGTCCTACGAGCAGTACTTC. Translated: CASSSPGRSYEQYF. This chain links TRBV5-5 with TRBJ2-7; D not resolved. The CDR3 is made up of 14 amino acids. The ends were cut back, 3 bases at V and 1 base at J, with 11 bases in the middle. Per the germline V gene, CDR1 is SGHKS and CDR2 is YYEKEE (reference sequence).

The CDR3: CASSPPTSGANVLTF. In DNA form, the CDR3 reads TGCGCCAGCAGCCCCCCGACCTCTGGGGCCAACGTCCTGACTTTC. This chain uses TRBV5-1 with TRBJ2-6; the D is unclear. V was clipped by 4 bases and J by 0 bases, with 8 bases between them. The length of the CDR3 is 15 residues. Germline assignment: CDR1 SGHRS and CDR2 YFSETQ.

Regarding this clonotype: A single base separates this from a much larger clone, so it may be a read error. CDR3 sequence: CSARDLAFPAVGTTDMQYF. The CDR3 DNA reads as TGCAGTGCTAGAGATCTGGCATTCCCCGCGGTAGGGACCACAGATATGCAGTATTTT. The chain is built from TRBV20-1 and TRBJ2-3; D tentatively reads TRBD1 or TRBD2 (5 bases each). The CDR3 totals 19 residues. Per germline, CDR1 DFQATT and CDR2 SNEGSKA (reference sequence).

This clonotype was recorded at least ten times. CDR3 loop: CASSLSMDTGNTIYF. The CDR3 nucleotides read TGTGCCAGCTCACTTTCTATGGACACTGGAAACACCATATATTTT. This chain links TRBV18 with TRBJ1-3; D might be TRBD1 (5 bases). The V gene's germline CDR1 is KGHSH and CDR2 LQKENI. The CDR3 is 15 residues long. The V end was cut by 4 bases, the J end by 2 bases, with 12 bases between.

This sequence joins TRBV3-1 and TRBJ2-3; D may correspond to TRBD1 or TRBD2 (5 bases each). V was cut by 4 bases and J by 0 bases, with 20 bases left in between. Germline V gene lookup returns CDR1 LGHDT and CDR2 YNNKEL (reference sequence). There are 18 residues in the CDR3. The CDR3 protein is CASSRLQEGRPSTDTQYF. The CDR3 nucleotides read TGTGCCAGCAGCCGCCTCCAAGAGGGACGACCCAGCACAGATACGCAGTATTTT.

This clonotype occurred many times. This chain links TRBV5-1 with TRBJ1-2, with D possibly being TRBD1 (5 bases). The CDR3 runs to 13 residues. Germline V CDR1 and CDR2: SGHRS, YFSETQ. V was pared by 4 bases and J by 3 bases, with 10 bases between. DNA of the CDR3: TGCGCCAGCAGCCGGGGCGTAGACTATGGCTACACCTTC. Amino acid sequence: CASSRGVDYGYTF.

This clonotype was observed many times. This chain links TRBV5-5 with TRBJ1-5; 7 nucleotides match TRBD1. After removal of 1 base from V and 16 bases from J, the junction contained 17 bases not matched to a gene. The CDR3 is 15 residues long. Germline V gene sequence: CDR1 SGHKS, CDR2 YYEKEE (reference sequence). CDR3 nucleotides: TGTGCCAGCAGCTTGAGGGGGGGCACAGGGGCTGAGTATCATTTT. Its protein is CASSLRGGTGAEYHF.

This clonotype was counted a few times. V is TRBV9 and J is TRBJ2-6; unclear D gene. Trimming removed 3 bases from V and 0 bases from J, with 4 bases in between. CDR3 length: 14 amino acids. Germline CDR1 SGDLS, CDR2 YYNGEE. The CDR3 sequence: CASSAHSGANVLTF. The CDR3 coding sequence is TGTGCCAGCAGCGCCCACTCTGGGGCCAACGTCCTGACTTTC.

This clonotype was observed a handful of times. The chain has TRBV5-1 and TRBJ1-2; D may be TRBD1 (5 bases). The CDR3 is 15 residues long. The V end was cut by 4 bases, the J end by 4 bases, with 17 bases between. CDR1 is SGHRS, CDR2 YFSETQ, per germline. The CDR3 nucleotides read TGCGCCAGCAGCCCAGGGACGTCGGCGGTCTATGGCTACACCTTC. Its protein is CASSPGTSAVYGYTF.

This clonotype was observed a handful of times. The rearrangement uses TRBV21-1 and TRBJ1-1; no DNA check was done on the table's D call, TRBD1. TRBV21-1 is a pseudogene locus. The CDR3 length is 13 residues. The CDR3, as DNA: TGTGCCCCCATTCGGGGGAGATGGACTGAAGCTTTCTTT. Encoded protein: CAPIRGRWTEAFF.

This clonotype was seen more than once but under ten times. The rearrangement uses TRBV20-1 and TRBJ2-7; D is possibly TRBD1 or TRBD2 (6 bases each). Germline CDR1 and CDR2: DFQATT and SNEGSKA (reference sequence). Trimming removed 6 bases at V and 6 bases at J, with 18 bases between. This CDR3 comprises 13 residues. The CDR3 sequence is CSAERGIGGEQYF. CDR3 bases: TGCAGTGCAGAACGGGGGATAGGGGGCGAGCAGTACTTC.